Included here is one T cell receptor (beta chain) sequence, with context. Its antigen is unidentified. This entry is derived from a study of shared clonotypes between healthy human individuals. General observations from the study: Memory subsets had estimated richness that was generally smaller than that of naive subsets. Naive CD4 clonotype sharing across a few donors was about 5.3%.

Germline CDR1 and CDR2: SQVTM and ANQGSEA. The CDR3 runs 18 residues. The ends lost 6 bases at V and 4 bases at J; junction bases unmatched: 22. Naive CD8 populations comprised CD45RO-negative cells positively selected for CCR7, excluding terminally differentiated effector memory CD45RA+ cells. Only Caucasian adults living in Nashville, Tennessee made up the donor group. Measured with immunoSEQ multiplex PCR; TCRdb has only the in-frame clones, and not every one. The sample lists around 1.9 million clones; 93% were seen once. V usage is TRBV29-1 and J usage is TRBJ1-2; 8 bases fit TRBD1. The sequence derives from a man between 18 and 29 years old in good health. Some clones in this sample may be carry-over from other donors' samples. The specimen sequenced was naive CD8+ T cells from PBMCs. The DNA for the CDR3 is TGCAGCGTCTTACCACCGGGACAGGACTTCAGCGGCGGCTATGGCTACACCTTC. Its translation is CSVLPPGQDFSGGYGYTF.